This T cell receptor beta chain originates from a study of cytomegalovirus exposure and HLA in healthy donors. At the level of the study: Genotyping of some 390 donors showed that over 65% belonged to the Caucasian-associated ancestry cluster.

The CDR3 covers 15 residues. Germline V gene lookup returns CDR1 SGHAT and CDR2 FQNNGV. V was clipped by 1 base and J by 2 bases, with 12 bases between them. Researchers ran the PCR with 60 Vbeta and 13 Jbeta primers. Sequenced by immunoSEQ multiplex PCR; TCRdb stores in-frame clones only, minus some. This sample has around 230,000 clones, with approximately 85% found just once. Specimen: PBMCs. The rearrangement joins TRBV11-2 to TRBJ2-7; possibly TRBD1 for D (6 bases). The TCR was taken from a girl aged 2-10 years in good health and CMV-seronegative. The CDR3 protein is CASSLGGRVAYEQYF. Written as DNA, the CDR3 is TGTGCCAGCAGCTTAGGGGGGCGCGTCGCCTACGAGCAGTACTTC.